The rows below give T cell receptor beta chains drawn from one sample of a study of blood T cell repertoires in COVID-19. Produced via immunoSEQ multiplex PCR; TCRdb's table is partial and in-frame only. Among about 160,000 clones listed, about 83% were seen once. Input material: peripheral blood. The receptors originated from a woman of 80 years or more with acute or convalescent COVID-19. Each CDR3 is given with its conserved first and last residue. A D gene is named only where the DNA matches it firmly. Where a row states a size, it is once, few, many or the class of an expanded clone; other rows omit it.

cdr3_nt: TGTGCCAGCGCCCGTGGTGAGGGCCTAAACTATGGCTACACCTTC
cdr3_aa: CASARGEGLNYGYTF
j_call: TRBJ1-2
d_call: .
v_call: TRBV7-2
clone_size: .

cdr3_nt: TGTGCCATTTCGACAGGTGGCAATCAGCCCCAGCATTTT
cdr3_aa: CAISTGGNQPQHF
j_call: TRBJ1-5
d_call: .
v_call: TRBV10-3
clone_size: .

cdr3_nt: TGTGCCAGTAGGACAGCAGTTTACGAGCAGTACTTC
cdr3_aa: CASRTAVYEQYF
j_call: TRBJ2-7
d_call: .
v_call: TRBV6-5
clone_size: .

cdr3_nt: TGTGCCAGCAGTTACGGGACAGGAAAAAATCAGCCCCAGCATTTT
cdr3_aa: CASSYGTGKNQPQHF
j_call: TRBJ1-5
d_call: TRBD1
v_call: TRBV6-6
clone_size: .

cdr3_nt: TGTGCCAGCAGATCAGGGTCGGGAAACACCATATATTTT
cdr3_aa: CASRSGSGNTIYF
j_call: TRBJ1-3
d_call: .
v_call: TRBV28
clone_size: .

cdr3_nt: TGTGCCAGCTCACCACCTCAGGGGGTGACCGCCTACGAGCAGTACTTC
cdr3_aa: CASSPPQGVTAYEQYF
j_call: TRBJ2-7
d_call: TRBD1
v_call: TRBV18
clone_size: .

cdr3_nt: TGTGCCAGTAGTATAGGGGGGGGCTCCTACGAGCAGTACTTC
cdr3_aa: CASSIGGGSYEQYF
j_call: TRBJ2-7
d_call: TRBD2
v_call: TRBV19
clone_size: .

cdr3_nt: TGCGCCAGCCGGGGGGCCGGGGAGCTGTTTTTT
cdr3_aa: CASRGAGELFF
j_call: TRBJ2-2
d_call: TRBD2
v_call: TRBV10-1
clone_size: .

cdr3_nt: TGTGCCTGGAGTACGACTCGGAGAGAGCAGTACTTC
cdr3_aa: CAWSTTRREQYF
j_call: TRBJ2-7
d_call: .
v_call: TRBV30
clone_size: few

cdr3_nt: TGTGCCAGCAGCCGACTCGGGTTCTCTGGAAACACCATATATTTT
cdr3_aa: CASSRLGFSGNTIYF
j_call: TRBJ1-3
d_call: .
v_call: TRBV6-6
clone_size: .

cdr3_nt: TGTGCCAGCAGTTCTTATAGGACAGGGGTAAGGCAGCCCCAGCATTTT
cdr3_aa: CASSSYRTGVRQPQHF
j_call: TRBJ1-5
d_call: TRBD1
v_call: TRBV27
clone_size: .

cdr3_nt: TGTGCCAGCAGTTTATTCGGGGGACGAAGCGGGGAGCTGTTTTTT
cdr3_aa: CASSLFGGRSGELFF
j_call: TRBJ2-2
d_call: .
v_call: TRBV28
clone_size: .

cdr3_nt: TGTGCCAGCAGCTTAAGCGGAGATACGCAGTATTTT
cdr3_aa: CASSLSGDTQYF
j_call: TRBJ2-3
d_call: .
v_call: TRBV7-9
clone_size: .

cdr3_nt: TGTGCCAGCAGTTTGGGAGGAGGTTGGGTAAATCAGCCCCAGCATTTT
cdr3_aa: CASSLGGGWVNQPQHF
j_call: TRBJ1-5
d_call: .
v_call: TRBV28
clone_size: once

cdr3_nt: TGTGCCAGCAGTTTATCGAACAGGAACACTGAAGCTTTCTTT
cdr3_aa: CASSLSNRNTEAFF
j_call: TRBJ1-1
d_call: .
v_call: TRBV27
clone_size: .

cdr3_nt: TGTGCCAGCAGGCAGGGGATCGTGGACACTGAAGCTTTCTTT
cdr3_aa: CASRQGIVDTEAFF
j_call: TRBJ1-1
d_call: .
v_call: TRBV10-3
clone_size: .

cdr3_nt: TGCGCCAGCAGCCCCCAACTAGCGGGGGTTGGTGAGCAGTTCTTC
cdr3_aa: CASSPQLAGVGEQFF
j_call: TRBJ2-1
d_call: TRBD2
v_call: TRBV5-1
clone_size: .

cdr3_nt: TGTGCCAGTAGTATAGCTGGGACACCTAACACTGAAGCTTTCTTT
cdr3_aa: CASSIAGTPNTEAFF
j_call: TRBJ1-1
d_call: .
v_call: TRBV19
clone_size: once

cdr3_nt: TGTGCCAGCAGTTGGGTACAGGGGGAAGATGGCTACACCTTC
cdr3_aa: CASSWVQGEDGYTF
j_call: TRBJ1-2
d_call: TRBD1
v_call: TRBV6-6
clone_size: .

cdr3_nt: TGTGCCAGCAGCTTCTCGGGGGATGGCTACACCTTC
cdr3_aa: CASSFSGDGYTF
j_call: TRBJ1-2
d_call: .
v_call: TRBV7-2
clone_size: .

cdr3_nt: TGTGCCAGCTCAAGTTCACGGTGGGGGACAGGGAACACTGAAGCTTTCTTT
cdr3_aa: CASSSSRWGTGNTEAFF
j_call: TRBJ1-1
d_call: TRBD1
v_call: TRBV18
clone_size: .

cdr3_nt: TGTGCCAGCAGCACTAGCGGGGACCCCTCCTACAATGAGCAGTTCTTC
cdr3_aa: CASSTSGDPSYNEQFF
j_call: TRBJ2-1
d_call: TRBD2
v_call: TRBV6-6
clone_size: .